A selection of T cell receptor beta chains follows, all from one sample in a study of CD8 T cells in ankylosing spondylitis. TCRdb reprocessed the 5' RACE reads via MiXCR and lists one record per CDR3 protein. The table shows about 120,000 distinct CDR3 sequences, with around 15% occurring only once. The source material was blood, either unsorted or a sorted T cell fraction (not recorded which). These receptors originate from a female donor with ankylosing spondylitis or in good health (not recorded which). CDR3s include the opening cysteine and the closing phenylalanine or tryptophan. The D gene is left open where the match is weak. Clone size is shown for a subset of rows, as once, few, many or a class of expanded clone.

clone size: few; V gene: TRBV4-2; D gene: TRBD2; J gene: TRBJ2-1; CDR3 DNA: TGTGCCAGCAGCCAAGATAGCGGGGGGTGGAACAATGAGCAGTTCTTC; CDR3 protein: CASSQDSGGWNNEQFF
clone size: NA; V gene: TRBV20-1; D gene: NA; J gene: TRBJ2-1; CDR3 DNA: TGCAGCACCCGGGACTCGGCGTACAATGAGCAGTTCTTC; CDR3 protein: CSTRDSAYNEQFF
clone size: NA; V gene: TRBV11-1; D gene: TRBD1; J gene: TRBJ1-1; CDR3 DNA: TGTGCCAGCAGAACAGGGGGGAGAAGTACTGAAGCTTTCTTT; CDR3 protein: CASRTGGRSTEAFF
clone size: few; V gene: TRBV9; D gene: TRBD2; J gene: TRBJ2-1; CDR3 DNA: TGTGCCAGCAGCACCTTTTCCGGGACTAGCGTCAATGAGCAGTTCTTC; CDR3 protein: CASSTFSGTSVNEQFF
clone size: many; V gene: TRBV20-1; D gene: TRBD2; J gene: TRBJ2-3; CDR3 DNA: TGCAGTGCTAGAAAAACTAGCGGGCCTAGCACAGATACGCAGTATTTT; CDR3 protein: CSARKTSGPSTDTQYF
clone size: many; V gene: TRBV5-1; D gene: NA; J gene: TRBJ1-1; CDR3 DNA: TGCGCCAGCAGCCCCGGGACGGGGGGGTCCACTGAAGCTTTCTTT; CDR3 protein: CASSPGTGGSTEAFF
clone size: many; V gene: TRBV5-1; D gene: NA; J gene: TRBJ2-7; CDR3 DNA: TGCGCCAGCAGCTCCTCGGCCCTGGGAATGGGGGAGCAGTACTTC; CDR3 protein: CASSSSALGMGEQYF
clone size: NA; V gene: TRBV19; D gene: NA; J gene: TRBJ2-1; CDR3 DNA: TGTGCCCGAGGGGGTACTCAATTTGAGCAGTTCTTC; CDR3 protein: CARGGTQFEQFF
clone size: many; V gene: TRBV27; D gene: NA; J gene: TRBJ2-5; CDR3 DNA: TGTGCCAGCAGTTTCGTGGGGGAGACCCAGTACTTC; CDR3 protein: CASSFVGETQYF
clone size: few; V gene: TRBV18; D gene: NA; J gene: TRBJ1-5; CDR3 DNA: TGTGCCAGCTCACGACAAGACAGTAACTCCAATCAGCCCCAGCATTTT; CDR3 protein: CASSRQDSNSNQPQHF
clone size: many; V gene: TRBV10-3; D gene: NA; J gene: TRBJ2-1; CDR3 DNA: TGTGCCATCTGGTCAGGCGCTAACAATGAGCAGTTCTTC; CDR3 protein: CAIWSGANNEQFF
clone size: NA; V gene: TRBV10-3; D gene: NA; J gene: TRBJ2-5; CDR3 DNA: TGTGCCATCAGTGAGGTGTCGGGAGAAGAGACCCAGTACTTC; CDR3 protein: CAISEVSGEETQYF
clone size: few; V gene: TRBV12-3/TRBV12-4; D gene: TRBD2; J gene: TRBJ2-5; CDR3 DNA: TGTGCCAGCAGTTTACTAGCGGGACGAGGGGAGACCCAGTACTTC; CDR3 protein: CASSLLAGRGETQYF
clone size: NA; V gene: TRBV29-1; D gene: TRBD1; J gene: TRBJ1-2; CDR3 DNA: TGCAGCGTTGATCCGGTGACAGGGGACGGACCTGGCTACACCTTC; CDR3 protein: CSVDPVTGDGPGYTF
clone size: many; V gene: TRBV7-8; D gene: TRBD2; J gene: TRBJ2-2; CDR3 DNA: TGTGCCAGCAGCGTTACTAGCGGGGGGATCACCGGGGAGCTGTTTTTT; CDR3 protein: CASSVTSGGITGELFF
clone size: NA; V gene: TRBV7-8; D gene: NA; J gene: TRBJ2-2; CDR3 DNA: TGTGCCAGCAGCTTGGAGGGCCGGGACACCGGGGAGCTGTTTTTT; CDR3 protein: CASSLEGRDTGELFF
clone size: NA; V gene: TRBV27; D gene: NA; J gene: TRBJ1-1; CDR3 DNA: TGTGCCAGCAGATCTTACGGGACGGAGAACACTGAAGCTTTCTTT; CDR3 protein: CASRSYGTENTEAFF
clone size: NA; V gene: TRBV7-9; D gene: TRBD1; J gene: TRBJ2-7; CDR3 DNA: TGTGCCAGCAGCGTTATGCAGGGGGCGCGGTCCTACGAGCAGTACTTC; CDR3 protein: CASSVMQGARSYEQYF
clone size: NA; V gene: TRBV5-1; D gene: NA; J gene: TRBJ2-1; CDR3 DNA: TGCGCCAGCAGCCTAGACCAGGAGTTGGATGAGCAGTTCTTC; CDR3 protein: CASSLDQELDEQFF
clone size: many; V gene: TRBV28; D gene: NA; J gene: TRBJ2-2; CDR3 DNA: TGTGCCAGCAGTTCCTGGACTGAGAACACCGGGGAGCTGTTTTTT; CDR3 protein: CASSSWTENTGELFF
clone size: few; V gene: TRBV2; D gene: NA; J gene: TRBJ2-2; CDR3 DNA: TGTGCCAGCAGCAGGCTGGGACAGAACACCGGGGAGCTGTTTTTT; CDR3 protein: CASSRLGQNTGELFF
clone size: NA; V gene: TRBV20-1; D gene: TRBD1; J gene: TRBJ2-7; CDR3 DNA: TGCAGTGCTAGAGATCTAGACAGTAGGACAGGGCGAATGGATGAATACGAGCAGTACTTC; CDR3 protein: CSARDLDSRTGRMDEYEQYF
clone size: many; V gene: TRBV5-1; D gene: NA; J gene: TRBJ1-4; CDR3 DNA: TGCGCCAGCAGCTCAAGAGGAACTAATGAAAAACTGTTTTTT; CDR3 protein: CASSSRGTNEKLFF
clone size: NA; V gene: TRBV18; D gene: TRBD1; J gene: TRBJ1-5; CDR3 DNA: TGTGCCAACTCATCCGGGACAGCTCCAAATCAGCCCCAGCATTTT; CDR3 protein: CANSSGTAPNQPQHF
clone size: many; V gene: TRBV28; D gene: TRBD1; J gene: TRBJ1-1; CDR3 DNA: TGTGCCAGCAGTTTATCTCCGGGACAGGGACAGGCTTTCTTT; CDR3 protein: CASSLSPGQGQAFF
clone size: NA; V gene: TRBV20-1; D gene: TRBD2; J gene: TRBJ2-1; CDR3 DNA: TGCAGTGCTAGAGATCGGATAGCGGGGAGCAATGAGCAGTTCTTC; CDR3 protein: CSARDRIAGSNEQFF
clone size: NA; V gene: TRBV13; D gene: NA; J gene: TRBJ2-7; CDR3 DNA: TGTGCCAGCAGCTCCCGCGATAGCGGAGGTAGCTACGAGCAGTACTTC; CDR3 protein: CASSSRDSGGSYEQYF
clone size: NA; V gene: TRBV28; D gene: NA; J gene: TRBJ2-5; CDR3 DNA: TGTGCCAGCGCGGGAGACAGGGAGTACCAAGAGACCCAGTACTTC; CDR3 protein: CASAGDREYQETQYF
clone size: many; V gene: TRBV5-5; D gene: TRBD2; J gene: TRBJ2-7; CDR3 DNA: TGTGCCAGCAGATATAGCGGGAGAGGTTACGAGCAGTACTTC; CDR3 protein: CASRYSGRGYEQYF
clone size: NA; V gene: TRBV2; D gene: TRBD1; J gene: TRBJ1-5; CDR3 DNA: TGTGCCAGCAGGACCGAACGTGGACAGGGGAGCAATCAGCCCCAGCATTTT; CDR3 protein: CASRTERGQGSNQPQHF
clone size: many; V gene: TRBV6-2/TRBV6-3; D gene: TRBD1; J gene: TRBJ1-1; CDR3 DNA: TGTGCCAGCAGTTACAGTTTACAGGGGGGGACTGAAGCTTTCTTT; CDR3 protein: CASSYSLQGGTEAFF
clone size: few; V gene: TRBV14; D gene: NA; J gene: TRBJ1-5; CDR3 DNA: TGTGCCAGCAGCCAAGATGCGGATCAGCCCCAGCATTTT; CDR3 protein: CASSQDADQPQHF
clone size: few; V gene: TRBV30; D gene: TRBD1; J gene: TRBJ2-5; CDR3 DNA: TGTGCCTGGAGTTATAGACAGGGGCAAGAGACCCAGTACTTC; CDR3 protein: CAWSYRQGQETQYF
clone size: many; V gene: TRBV12-3/TRBV12-4; D gene: NA; J gene: TRBJ1-5; CDR3 DNA: TGTGCCAGCAGCGGAGGTTTGGGCAATCAGCCCCAGCATTTT; CDR3 protein: CASSGGLGNQPQHF
clone size: NA; V gene: TRBV7-8; D gene: TRBD1; J gene: TRBJ2-5; CDR3 DNA: TGTGCCAGCAGCTTAGCGGCCATTACAGGGGGCGGCCAAGAGACCCAGTACTTC; CDR3 protein: CASSLAAITGGGQETQYF
clone size: few; V gene: TRBV7-2; D gene: NA; J gene: TRBJ2-5; CDR3 DNA: TGTGCCAGCAGCTTAGCGATCCGCGGGGGCGGAGAGACCCAGTACTTC; CDR3 protein: CASSLAIRGGGETQYF
clone size: NA; V gene: TRBV20-1; D gene: NA; J gene: TRBJ2-7; CDR3 DNA: TGCAGTGCTAGAGATCGGAGTACCGTCAAGCAGTACTTC; CDR3 protein: CSARDRSTVKQYF
clone size: few; V gene: TRBV25-1; D gene: TRBD2; J gene: TRBJ2-5; CDR3 DNA: TGTGCCAGCAGTACGGGACTAGTCGGGACCCAGTACTTC; CDR3 protein: CASSTGLVGTQYF
clone size: many; V gene: TRBV29-1; D gene: NA; J gene: TRBJ2-1; CDR3 DNA: TGCAGCGTTGAGACGGGGAATGAGCAGTTCTTC; CDR3 protein: CSVETGNEQFF
clone size: many; V gene: TRBV5-1; D gene: TRBD2; J gene: TRBJ2-5; CDR3 DNA: TGCGCCAGCAGCCCAGGACTAGCGGGAACGGGGACCCAGTACTTC; CDR3 protein: CASSPGLAGTGTQYF
clone size: few; V gene: TRBV24-1; D gene: NA; J gene: TRBJ2-3; CDR3 DNA: TGTGCCACCAGTGATTCGTCACCCCATGGGGATACGCAGTATTTT; CDR3 protein: CATSDSSPHGDTQYF
clone size: many; V gene: TRBV2; D gene: TRBD1; J gene: TRBJ1-5; CDR3 DNA: TGTGCCAGCCGGACAGGGTTTGGCAATCAGCCCCAGCATTTT; CDR3 protein: CASRTGFGNQPQHF
clone size: many; V gene: TRBV12-3/TRBV12-4; D gene: NA; J gene: TRBJ2-3; CDR3 DNA: TGTGCCAGCAGTTTTGTCCCGGAAGATACGCAGTATTTT; CDR3 protein: CASSFVPEDTQYF
clone size: NA; V gene: TRBV7-3; D gene: NA; J gene: TRBJ2-2; CDR3 DNA: TGTGCCAGCAGCTTAGAACTGGCCGGCACCGGGGAGCTGTTTTTT; CDR3 protein: CASSLELAGTGELFF
clone size: NA; V gene: TRBV7-9; D gene: NA; J gene: TRBJ2-1; CDR3 DNA: TGTGCCAGCAGCTTAAACGCAGAGTATCACAATGAGCAGTTCTTC; CDR3 protein: CASSLNAEYHNEQFF
clone size: few; V gene: TRBV20-1; D gene: TRBD1; J gene: TRBJ1-1; CDR3 DNA: TGCAGTGCCAGACAGGGGGCGCGGACTGAAGCTTTCTTT; CDR3 protein: CSARQGARTEAFF
clone size: many; V gene: TRBV20-1; D gene: NA; J gene: TRBJ2-2; CDR3 DNA: TGCAGTGCTAGAGGCAGCGGAGAGAACACCGGGGAGCTGTTTTTT; CDR3 protein: CSARGSGENTGELFF
clone size: many; V gene: TRBV12-3/TRBV12-4; D gene: NA; J gene: TRBJ1-5; CDR3 DNA: TGTGCCAGCAGCAGGCAGGGCAATCAGCCCCAGCATTTT; CDR3 protein: CASSRQGNQPQHF
clone size: NA; V gene: TRBV7-8; D gene: NA; J gene: TRBJ1-3; CDR3 DNA: TGTGCCAGCAGCCCTGGGACGTGGAACACCATATATTTT; CDR3 protein: CASSPGTWNTIYF
clone size: many; V gene: TRBV5-1; D gene: NA; J gene: TRBJ1-3; CDR3 DNA: TGCGCCAGCAGCCCAGGGAGCCCTGGAAACACCATATATTTT; CDR3 protein: CASSPGSPGNTIYF
clone size: NA; V gene: TRBV5-1; D gene: NA; J gene: TRBJ2-4; CDR3 DNA: TGCGCCAGCAGCTTGGGTGACGCTAAAAACATTCAGTACTTC; CDR3 protein: CASSLGDAKNIQYF
clone size: many; V gene: TRBV6-5; D gene: TRBD1; J gene: TRBJ2-7; CDR3 DNA: TGTGCCAGCAGTTGGGACAGAGAGTACGAGCAGTACTTC; CDR3 protein: CASSWDREYEQYF
clone size: NA; V gene: TRBV10-3; D gene: NA; J gene: TRBJ2-6; CDR3 DNA: TGTGCCACCAGGCAGAGCTCTGGGGCCAACGTCCTGACTTTC; CDR3 protein: CATRQSSGANVLTF
clone size: few; V gene: TRBV27; D gene: TRBD1; J gene: TRBJ2-7; CDR3 DNA: TGTGCCAGCAGACCGGACAGGGGCTACGAGCAGTACTTC; CDR3 protein: CASRPDRGYEQYF